Listed here are 11 T cell receptor beta chains from one sample, sequenced in a study of blood T cell repertoires in COVID-19. Clones were read by immunoSEQ multiplex PCR, and TCRdb kept only the in-frame ones, dropping some. The repertoire holds 300,000 to 450,000 clones, with approximately 90% as singletons. Input material: PBMCs or T cells enriched from blood (not recorded which). These receptors originate from a woman between 18 and 29 years old who had recovered from COVID-19.

This clone has just one count. The chain has TRBV7-9 and TRBJ2-1; D may be TRBD2 (5 bases). Germline loops: CDR1 SEHNR, CDR2 FQNEAQ (reference sequence). Trimming pared 5 bases from V and 4 bases from J, leaving 15 bases between. This CDR3 contains 15 residues. The CDR3, as DNA: TGTGCCAGCAGCCAACCGGACTTAGTATACAATGAGCAGTTCTTC. It translates to CASSQPDLVYNEQFF.

The chain employs TRBV5-1 and TRBJ1-2; 9 bases line up with TRBD1. Unmatched junction bases numbered 6, after V lost 7 bases and J lost 2 bases. CDR1 is SGHRS, CDR2 YFSETQ, per germline. The CDR3 is 14 residues long. The DNA for the CDR3 is TGCGCCAGCGGCTCCGGACAGGGGAACTATGGCTACACCTTC. Its translation: CASGSGQGNYGYTF.

V usage is TRBV7-2 and J usage is TRBJ1-3; 7 nucleotides match TRBD1. Trimming removed 3 bases from V and 2 bases from J; junction bases left unmatched: 1. This CDR3 contains 14 residues. Per the germline V gene, CDR1 is SGHTA and CDR2 is FQGNSA. CDR3 region: CASSFGQAGNTIYF. DNA for the CDR3: TGTGCCAGCAGCTTCGGACAGGCTGGAAACACCATATATTTT.

The gene calls are TRBV4-1 and TRBJ1-4; D not certain. CDR3 length: 12 amino acids. Germline-derived CDR1 and CDR2 are MGHRA and YSYEKL. With 1 base removed from V and 6 bases from J, the gap between germline ends came to 3 bases. DNA of the CDR3: TGCGCCAGCAGCCAAGCCTATGAAAAACTGTTTTTT. The encoded protein is CASSQAYEKLFF.

The chain employs TRBV9 and TRBJ1-2; 7 bases are a match to TRBD1. Germline V CDR1 and CDR2: SGDLS, YYNGEE. Germline trimming cut 0 bases from V and 6 bases from J; bases unmatched to any gene: 8. The CDR3 loop spans 15 amino acids. The CDR3 sequence is CASSVAEGRGNGYTF. The CDR3 nucleotides read TGTGCCAGCAGCGTAGCTGAGGGCAGGGGGAATGGCTACACCTTC.

The CDR3 protein is CASRVGIGGEKLFF. Here the CDR3 DNA reads TGTGCCAGCAGGGTTGGAATCGGGGGGGAAAAACTGTTTTTT. The chain links TRBV6-5 to TRBJ1-4; tentatively, D is TRBD1 (5 bases). The CDR3 totals 14 residues. Trimming removed 6 bases at V and 8 bases at J, with 16 bases between. From germline, CDR1 is MNHEY and CDR2 SVGAGI.

V is TRBV4-1 and J is TRBJ1-1; the D is unclear. V lost 2 bases to trimming and J lost 1 base, with 17 bases between them. Looked up from germline, CDR1 is MGHRA and CDR2 is YSYEKL. The CDR3 runs 17 residues. The CDR3 sequence: CASSQKPNGRENTEAFF. CDR3 nucleotides: TGCGCCAGCAGCCAAAAGCCCAATGGACGGGAGAACACTGAAGCTTTCTTT.

The chain has TRBV18 and TRBJ2-6, with D perhaps TRBD1 (5 bases). Trimming removed 4 bases from V and 2 bases from J, with 6 bases in between. Germline CDR1 is KGHSH and CDR2 is LQKENI. The CDR3 covers 14 residues. The DNA for the CDR3 is TGTGCCAGCTCACAGGGGACTGGGGCCAACGTCCTGACTTTC. Translated: CASSQGTGANVLTF.

Regarding this clone: This sample also contains other DNA sequences that code for the same CDR3. CDR3 bases: TGTGCCAGCAGCTTGGTGGGACAGGGGAACACTGAAGCTTTCTTT. Translated: CASSLVGQGNTEAFF. J is TRBJ1-1 and V is TRBV7-9, with 9 bases fitting TRBD1. Germline loops: CDR1 SEHNR, CDR2 FQNEAQ (reference sequence). This CDR3 contains 15 residues. Unmatched junction bases numbered 3, after V lost 3 bases and J lost 1 base.

V gene TRBV3-1 (or the pseudogene TRBV3-2) combines with J gene TRBJ1-2; D may be TRBD1 (5 bases). The germline V gene encodes CDR1 LGHDT and CDR2 YNNKEL (reference sequence). V was pared by 0 bases and J by 4 bases, with 9 bases between. The CDR3 contains 14 residues. The CDR3 coding sequence is TGTGCCAGCAGCCAAGACCCGGACATCTATGGCTACACCTTC. This translates into CASSQDPDIYGYTF.

The V call is TRBV9, the J call TRBJ1-6; D is uncertain. Trimming left V 0 bases short and J 10 bases short, with 14 bases between. This CDR3 has 15 amino acids. Germline V CDR1 and CDR2: SGDLS, YYNGEE. The CDR3 DNA sequence: TGTGCCAGCAGCGTAGCCCCGGGGAATGAGTCACCCCTCCACTTT. Protein sequence: CASSVAPGNESPLHF.